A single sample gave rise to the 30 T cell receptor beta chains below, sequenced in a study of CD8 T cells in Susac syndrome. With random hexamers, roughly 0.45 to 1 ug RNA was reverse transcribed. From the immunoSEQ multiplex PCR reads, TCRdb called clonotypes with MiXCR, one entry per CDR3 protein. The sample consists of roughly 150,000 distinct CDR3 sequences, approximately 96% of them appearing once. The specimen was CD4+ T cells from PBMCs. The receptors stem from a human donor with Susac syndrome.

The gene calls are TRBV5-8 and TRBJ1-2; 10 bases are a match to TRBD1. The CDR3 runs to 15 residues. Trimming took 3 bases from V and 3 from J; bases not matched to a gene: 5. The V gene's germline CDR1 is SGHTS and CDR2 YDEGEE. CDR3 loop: CASSSTGQGHYGYTF. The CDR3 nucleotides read TGTGCCAGCAGCTCGACGGGACAGGGGCACTATGGCTACACCTTC.

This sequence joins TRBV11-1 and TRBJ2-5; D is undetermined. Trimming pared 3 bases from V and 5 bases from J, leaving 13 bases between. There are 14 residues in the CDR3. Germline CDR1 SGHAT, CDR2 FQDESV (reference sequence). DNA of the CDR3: TGTGCCAGCAGCTTTGACCAAGCCTGGGAGACCCAGTACTTC. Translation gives CASSFDQAWETQYF.

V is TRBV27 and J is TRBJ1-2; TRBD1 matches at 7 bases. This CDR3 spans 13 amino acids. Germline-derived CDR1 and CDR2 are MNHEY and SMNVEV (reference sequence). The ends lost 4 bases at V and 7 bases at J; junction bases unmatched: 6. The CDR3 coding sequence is TGTGCCAGCAGTTCTCGACAGGGAATTGGCTACACCTTC. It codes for CASSSRQGIGYTF.

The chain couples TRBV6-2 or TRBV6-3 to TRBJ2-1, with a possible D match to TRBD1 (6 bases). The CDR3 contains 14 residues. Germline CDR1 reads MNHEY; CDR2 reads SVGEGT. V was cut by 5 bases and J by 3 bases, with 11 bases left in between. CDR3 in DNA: TGTGCCAGCAGTCCCGTGACAGGCTACAATGAGCAGTTCTTC. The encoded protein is CASSPVTGYNEQFF.

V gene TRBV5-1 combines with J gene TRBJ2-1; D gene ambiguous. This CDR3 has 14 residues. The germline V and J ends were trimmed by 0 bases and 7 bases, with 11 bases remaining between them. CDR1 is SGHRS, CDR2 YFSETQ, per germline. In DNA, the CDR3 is TGCGCCAGCAGCTTGGCAAACCTTAATAATGAGCAGTTCTTC. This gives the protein CASSLANLNNEQFF. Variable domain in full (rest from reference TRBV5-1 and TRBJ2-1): KAGVTQTPRYLIKTRGQQVTLSCSPISGHRSVSWYQQTPGQGLQFLFEYFSETQRNKGNFPGRFSGRQFSNSRSEMNVSTLELGDSALYLCASSLANLNNEQFFGPGTRLTVL.

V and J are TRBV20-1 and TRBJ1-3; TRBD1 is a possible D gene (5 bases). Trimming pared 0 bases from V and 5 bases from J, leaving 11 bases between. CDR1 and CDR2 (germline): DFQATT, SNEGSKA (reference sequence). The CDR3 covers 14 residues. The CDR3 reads CSAREGAGRNTIYF. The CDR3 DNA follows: TGCAGTGCTAGAGAAGGGGCAGGGAGAAACACCATATATTTT.

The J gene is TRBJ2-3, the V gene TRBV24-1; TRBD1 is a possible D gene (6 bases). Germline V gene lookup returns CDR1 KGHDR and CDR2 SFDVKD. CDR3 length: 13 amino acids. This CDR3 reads CATQGTGTDTQYF. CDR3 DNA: TGTGCGACCCAGGGGACGGGCACAGATACGCAGTATTTT.

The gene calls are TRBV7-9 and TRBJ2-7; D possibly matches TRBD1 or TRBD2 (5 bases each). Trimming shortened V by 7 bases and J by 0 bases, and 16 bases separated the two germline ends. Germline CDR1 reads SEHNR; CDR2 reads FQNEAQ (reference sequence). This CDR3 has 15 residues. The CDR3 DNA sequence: TGTGCCAGCACCCCTTTGGGGGTGGGCTCCTACGAGCAGTACTTC. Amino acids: CASTPLGVGSYEQYF.

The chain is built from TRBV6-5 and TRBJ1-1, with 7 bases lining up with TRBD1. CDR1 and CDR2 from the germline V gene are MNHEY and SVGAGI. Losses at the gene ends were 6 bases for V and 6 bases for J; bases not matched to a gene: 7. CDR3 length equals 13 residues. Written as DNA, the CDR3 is TGTGCCAGCAGCCGACCAACAGGGGCTGAAGCTTTCTTT. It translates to CASSRPTGAEAFF.

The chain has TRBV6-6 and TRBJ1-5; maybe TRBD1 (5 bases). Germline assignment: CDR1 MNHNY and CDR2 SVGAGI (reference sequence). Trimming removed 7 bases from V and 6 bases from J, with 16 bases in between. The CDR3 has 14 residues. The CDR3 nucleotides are TGTGCCAGCATCCCAGGGCGATCATCTCAGCCCCAGCATTTT. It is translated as CASIPGRSSQPQHF.

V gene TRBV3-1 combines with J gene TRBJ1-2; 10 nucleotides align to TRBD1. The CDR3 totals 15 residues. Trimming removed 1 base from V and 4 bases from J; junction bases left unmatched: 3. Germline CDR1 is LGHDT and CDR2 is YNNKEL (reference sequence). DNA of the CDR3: TGTGCCAGCAGCCAAGCTTGGACAGGGGGCTATGGCTACACCTTC. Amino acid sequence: CASSQAWTGGYGYTF.

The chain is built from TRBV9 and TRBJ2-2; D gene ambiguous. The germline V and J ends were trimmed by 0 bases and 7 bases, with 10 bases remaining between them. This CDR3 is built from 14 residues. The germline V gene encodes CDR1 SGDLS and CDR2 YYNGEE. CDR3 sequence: CASSVVGMGGELFF. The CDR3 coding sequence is TGTGCCAGCAGCGTAGTGGGCATGGGCGGGGAGCTGTTTTTT.

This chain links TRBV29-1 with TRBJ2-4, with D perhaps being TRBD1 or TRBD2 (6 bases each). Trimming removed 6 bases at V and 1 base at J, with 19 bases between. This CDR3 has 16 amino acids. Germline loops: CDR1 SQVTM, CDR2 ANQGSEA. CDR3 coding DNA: TGCAGCGTCCGATCGGGGGCGGGGACGGCCAAAAACATTCAGTACTTC. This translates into CSVRSGAGTAKNIQYF.

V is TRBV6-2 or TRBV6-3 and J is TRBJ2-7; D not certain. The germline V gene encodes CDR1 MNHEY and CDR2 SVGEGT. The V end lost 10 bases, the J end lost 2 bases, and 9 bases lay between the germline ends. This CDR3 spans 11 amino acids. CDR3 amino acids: CATNIPYEQYF. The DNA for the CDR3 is TGTGCCACCAATATCCCCTACGAGCAGTACTTC.

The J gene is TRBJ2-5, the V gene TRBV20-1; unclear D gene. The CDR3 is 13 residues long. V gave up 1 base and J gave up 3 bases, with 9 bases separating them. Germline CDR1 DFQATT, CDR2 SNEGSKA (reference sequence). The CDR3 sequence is CSARVGHEETQYF. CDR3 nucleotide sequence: TGCAGTGCTAGAGTTGGGCACGAAGAGACCCAGTACTTC.

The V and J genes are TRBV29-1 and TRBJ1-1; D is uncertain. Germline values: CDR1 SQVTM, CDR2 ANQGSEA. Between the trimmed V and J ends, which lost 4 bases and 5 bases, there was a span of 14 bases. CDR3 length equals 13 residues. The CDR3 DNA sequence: TGCAGCGTTGGCGGCTCCGTGGGGACTGAAGCTTTCTTT. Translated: CSVGGSVGTEAFF.

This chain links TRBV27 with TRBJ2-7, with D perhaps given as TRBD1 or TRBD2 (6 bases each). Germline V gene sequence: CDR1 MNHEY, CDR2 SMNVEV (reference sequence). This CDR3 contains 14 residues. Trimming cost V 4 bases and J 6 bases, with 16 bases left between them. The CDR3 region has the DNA TGTGCCAGCAGTTCATCGGGGGCCCCTCGCGAGCAGTACTTC. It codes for CASSSSGAPREQYF.

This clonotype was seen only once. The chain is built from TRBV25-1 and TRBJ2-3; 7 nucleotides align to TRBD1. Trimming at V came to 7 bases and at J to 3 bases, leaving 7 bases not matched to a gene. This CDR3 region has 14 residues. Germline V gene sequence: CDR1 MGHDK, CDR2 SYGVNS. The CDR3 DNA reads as TGTGCCAGCACGTCGGCAGGGGGAACAGATACGCAGTATTTT. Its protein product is CASTSAGGTDTQYF.

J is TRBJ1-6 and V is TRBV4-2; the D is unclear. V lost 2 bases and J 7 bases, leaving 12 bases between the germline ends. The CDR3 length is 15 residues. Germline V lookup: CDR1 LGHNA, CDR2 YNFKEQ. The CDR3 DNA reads TGTGCCAGCAGCCAATCCCGAACTTCGAATTCACCCCTCCACTTT. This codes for CASSQSRTSNSPLHF.

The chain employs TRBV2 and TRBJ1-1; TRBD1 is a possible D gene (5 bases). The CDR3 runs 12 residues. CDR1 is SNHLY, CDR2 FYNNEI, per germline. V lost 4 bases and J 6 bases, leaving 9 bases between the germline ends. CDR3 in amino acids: CASSVSGPEAFF. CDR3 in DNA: TGTGCCAGCAGTGTGTCGGGACCTGAAGCTTTCTTT.

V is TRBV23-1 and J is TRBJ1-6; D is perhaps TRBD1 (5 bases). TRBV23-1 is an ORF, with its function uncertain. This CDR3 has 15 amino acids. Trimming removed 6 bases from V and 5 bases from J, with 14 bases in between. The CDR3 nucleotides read TGCGCCAGCAGCTTCCCGGGACTGCATAATTCACCCCTCCACTTT. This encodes CASSFPGLHNSPLHF.

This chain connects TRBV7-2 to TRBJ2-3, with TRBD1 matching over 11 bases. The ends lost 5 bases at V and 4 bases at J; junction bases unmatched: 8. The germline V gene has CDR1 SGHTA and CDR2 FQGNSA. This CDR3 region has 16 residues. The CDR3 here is CASSPGQGAMSDTQYF. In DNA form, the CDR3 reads TGTGCCAGCAGCCCCGGACAGGGGGCCATGTCAGATACGCAGTATTTT.

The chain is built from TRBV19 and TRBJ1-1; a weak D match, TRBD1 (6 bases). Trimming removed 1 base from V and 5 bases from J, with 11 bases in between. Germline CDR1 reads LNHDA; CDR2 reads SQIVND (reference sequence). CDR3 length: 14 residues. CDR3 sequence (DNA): TGTGCCAGTAGTATAGGTCAGGGGCGGACTGAAGCTTTCTTT. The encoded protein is CASSIGQGRTEAFF.

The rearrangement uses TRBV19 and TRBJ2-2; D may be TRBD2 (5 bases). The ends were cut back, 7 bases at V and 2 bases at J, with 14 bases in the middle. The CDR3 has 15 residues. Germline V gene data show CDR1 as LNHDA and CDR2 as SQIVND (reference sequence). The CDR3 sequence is CASTEGLGNTGELFF. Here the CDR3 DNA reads TGTGCCAGTACCGAGGGTTTGGGTAACACCGGGGAGCTGTTTTTT.

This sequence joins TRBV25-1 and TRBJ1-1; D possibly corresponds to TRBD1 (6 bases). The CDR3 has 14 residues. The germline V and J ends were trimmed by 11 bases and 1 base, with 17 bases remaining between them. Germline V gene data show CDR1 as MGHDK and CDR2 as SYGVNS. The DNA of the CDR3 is TGTGCCCCAGCAGGGGAGGAAGGGAACACTGAAGCTTTCTTT. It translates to CAPAGEEGNTEAFF.

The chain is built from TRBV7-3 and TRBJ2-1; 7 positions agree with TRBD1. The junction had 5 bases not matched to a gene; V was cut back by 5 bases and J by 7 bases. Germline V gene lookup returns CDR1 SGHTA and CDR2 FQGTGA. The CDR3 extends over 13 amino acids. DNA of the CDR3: TGTGCCAGCAGCGGCCCGACAGGGAATGAGCAGTTCTTC. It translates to CASSGPTGNEQFF.

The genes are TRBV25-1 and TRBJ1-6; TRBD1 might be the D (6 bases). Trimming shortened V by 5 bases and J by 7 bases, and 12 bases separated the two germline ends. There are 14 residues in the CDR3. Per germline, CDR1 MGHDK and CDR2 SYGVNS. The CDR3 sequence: CASSLLGGNSPLHF. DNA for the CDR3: TGTGCCAGCAGTCTCTTGGGGGGCAATTCACCCCTCCACTTT.

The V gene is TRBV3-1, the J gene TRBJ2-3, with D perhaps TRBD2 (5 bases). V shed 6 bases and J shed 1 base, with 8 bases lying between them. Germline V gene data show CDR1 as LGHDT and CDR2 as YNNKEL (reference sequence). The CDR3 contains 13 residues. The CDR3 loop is CASRGLGTDTQYF. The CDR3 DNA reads TGTGCCAGCAGAGGACTTGGCACAGATACGCAGTATTTT.

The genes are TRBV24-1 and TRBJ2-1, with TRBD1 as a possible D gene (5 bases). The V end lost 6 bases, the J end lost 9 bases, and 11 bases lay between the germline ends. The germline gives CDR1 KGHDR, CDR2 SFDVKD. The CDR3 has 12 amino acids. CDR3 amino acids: CATSSLGVEQFF. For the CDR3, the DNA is TGTGCCACCAGTTCCCTAGGGGTTGAGCAGTTCTTC.

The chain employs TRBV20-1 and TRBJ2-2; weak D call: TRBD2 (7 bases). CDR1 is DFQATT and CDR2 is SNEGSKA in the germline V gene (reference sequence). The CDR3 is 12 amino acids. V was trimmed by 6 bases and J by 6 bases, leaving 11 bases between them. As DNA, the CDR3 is TGCAGTGCCCAGGGGAGGGCCGGGGAGCTGTTTTTT. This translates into CSAQGRAGELFF.